The 20 T cell receptor beta chains given below trace back to one sample, sequenced in a study of cytomegalovirus exposure and HLA in healthy donors listed by TCRdb under 2017. The library relied on the immunoSEQ multiplex PCR assay. For the multiplex PCR, a mixture combining 60 forward primers for TCR Vbeta segments and 13 reverse primers for TCR Jbeta segments was used. Imported from immuneACCESS, the table was reduced by TCRdb to in-frame sequences with V and J called. These copies leave out some clones; in studies compared against another copy, an unresolved V gene accounts for under half, and the cause of the remainder is not known. This sample gives approximately 150,000 clones in total; 80% of them show up just once. Of the sample, around 4.3% is held by the ten largest clones. The sequenced sample consisted of PBMCs. Every receptor here comes from a man between 25 and 39 years old in good health and CMV-seronegative.

Here the CDR3 DNA reads TGTGCCAGCGGACTAGCGGGAGACAATGAGCAGTTCTTC. Encoded protein: CASGLAGDNEQFF. V usage is TRBV6-1 and J usage is TRBJ2-1; 13 bases are a match to TRBD2. CDR3 length equals 13 residues. The V and J ends lost 8 bases and 5 bases, in that order; junction bases with no gene match: 0. Looked up from germline, CDR1 is MNHNS and CDR2 is SASEGT.

A single count supports this clone. The chain combines TRBV7-2 with TRBJ1-2; D possibly corresponds to TRBD1 (6 bases). The CDR3 consists of 14 residues. Germline V gives CDR1 SGHTA, CDR2 FQGNSA. Trimming removed 6 bases at V and 5 bases at J, with 16 bases between. The CDR3 region is CASRSDSFVYGYTF. CDR3 in DNA: TGTGCCAGCAGATCGGACAGTTTCGTGTATGGCTACACCTTC.

A remark on this clone: Other DNA sequences of this sample code for an identical CDR3. The chain links TRBV4-3 to TRBJ2-2, with a weak D call TRBD2 (6 bases). This CDR3 has 15 residues. V was shortened by 5 bases and J by 1 base, with 11 bases between the two germline ends. CDR1 is LGHNA, CDR2 YSLEER, per germline. For the CDR3, the DNA is TGCGCCAGCAGCTCGCGAGCGGGGAACACCGGGGAGCTGTTTTTT. Amino acid sequence: CASSSRAGNTGELFF.

The CDR3 bases are TGTGCCAGTAGTATAGAGGACAGAAACGAGCAGTACTTC. Translating it yields CASSIEDRNEQYF. The chain combines TRBV19 with TRBJ2-7; tentatively, D is TRBD1 (6 bases). V lost 0 bases and J 5 bases, leaving 8 bases between the germline ends. This CDR3 comprises 13 residues. From germline, CDR1 is LNHDA and CDR2 SQIVND (reference sequence).

J is TRBJ1-2 and V is TRBV19, with TRBD1 matching over 8 bases. The CDR3 has 16 residues. Germline CDR1 is LNHDA and CDR2 is SQIVND (reference sequence). Losses at the gene ends were 9 bases for V and 4 bases for J; bases not matched to a gene: 16. The CDR3 coding sequence is TGTGCCAGCAACAACAGGGGGGAACCCTACGCCTATGGCTACACCTTC. It encodes CASNNRGEPYAYGYTF.

The J gene is TRBJ2-3, the V gene TRBV18, with a tentative D call TRBD1 (5 bases). The CDR3 covers 17 residues. CDR1 and CDR2 from the germline V gene are KGHSH and LQKENI. V was trimmed by 2 bases and J by 5 bases, leaving 20 bases between them. The CDR3 nucleotides are TGTGCCAGCTCACCAGCTTTGCCGATAAGGGGTGAAGATACGCAGTATTTT. Protein product: CASSPALPIRGEDTQYF.

This chain joins TRBV30 and TRBJ1-1; D is unresolved. The CDR3 spans 16 residues. CDR1 and CDR2 (germline): GTSNPN, SVGIG (reference sequence). Between the trimmed V and J ends, which lost 3 bases and 1 base, there was a span of 18 bases. The CDR3 DNA is TGTGCCTGGAGCGAGTTTCTTATGACGGGGAACACTGAAGCTTTCTTT. Protein sequence: CAWSEFLMTGNTEAFF.

This chain joins TRBV5-4 and TRBJ2-1; D is unresolved. V was shortened by 1 base and J by 7 bases, with 3 bases between the two germline ends. The CDR3 consists of 11 residues. Per germline, CDR1 SGHNT and CDR2 YYREEE (reference sequence). CDR3 DNA: TGTGCCAGCAGCTTGATAAATGAGCAGTTCTTC. It yields the protein CASSLINEQFF.

In the case of this clone: A junction boundary mismatches the germline segment, possibly from a read error. The genes are TRBV7-9 and TRBJ1-1; 9 bases agree with TRBD1. Germline V lookup: CDR1 SEHNR, CDR2 FQNEAQ (reference sequence). The CDR3 totals 16 residues. As DNA, the CDR3 is TGTTCCAGCAGCTTAGGACAGGGGCTCTCGAACACTGAAGCTTTCTTT. This encodes CSSSLGQGLSNTEAFF.

A note on this clone: The same CDR3 can be traced to other DNA sequences in this sample. This CDR3 is CASSLTGTNTEAFF. The CDR3 bases are TGTGCCAGCAGCTTGACAGGTACGAACACTGAAGCTTTCTTT. The rearrangement uses TRBV5-8 and TRBJ1-1; maybe TRBD1 (5 bases). Per the germline V gene, CDR1 is SGHTS and CDR2 is YDEGEE. The CDR3 has 14 residues. V lost 1 base to trimming and J lost 1 base, with 8 bases between them. Full variable domain (missing parts from reference TRBV5-8 and TRBJ1-1): EAGVTQSPTHLIKTRGQQATLRCSPISGHTSVYWYQQALGLGLQFLLWYDEGEERNRGNFPPRFSGRQFPNYSSELNVNALELEDSALYLCASSLTGTNTEAFFGQGTRLTVV.

This clone came up once. The chain combines TRBV30 with TRBJ2-7; a possible D gene is TRBD1 (6 bases). The germline V gene has CDR1 GTSNPN and CDR2 SVGIG (reference sequence). This CDR3 spans 11 amino acids. V lost 4 bases and J 3 bases, leaving 7 bases between the germline ends. The CDR3 region is CAWTTGYEQYF. In DNA form, the CDR3 reads TGTGCCTGGACGACAGGCTACGAGCAGTACTTC.

The chain combines TRBV5-5 with TRBJ1-3; 9 bases map to TRBD1. Unmatched junction bases numbered 12, after V lost 4 bases and J lost 4 bases. The CDR3 is 17 residues long. CDR1 SGHKS and CDR2 YYEKEE come from the germline V gene (reference sequence). CDR3 amino acids: CASSPDVNRGRGNTIYF. The CDR3 nucleotides are TGTGCCAGCAGCCCCGACGTCAACAGGGGGCGAGGAAACACCATATATTTT.

The V gene is TRBV9, the J gene TRBJ1-5; 7 bases are a match to TRBD1. Germline V CDR1 and CDR2: SGDLS, YYNGEE. This CDR3 is built from 15 residues. The trim removed 4 bases at V and 6 bases at J, leaving 10 bases unmatched. The CDR3 sequence is CASSKTGSVSQPQHF. As DNA, the CDR3 is TGTGCCAGCAGCAAGACAGGGAGTGTTAGTCAGCCCCAGCATTTT.

Notes on this clone: Its ends do not fully match the called genes, so a read error is possible. V usage is TRBV9 and J usage is TRBJ2-6, with TRBD1 matching over 7 bases. The CDR3 consists of 17 residues. Germline values: CDR1 SGDLS, CDR2 YYNGEE. CDR3 in DNA: TGTGCCAGCACCGTAGGGACAGTTAACTCTGGGGCCAACGTCCTGACTTTC. Translated: CASTVGTVNSGANVLTF. Together with reference TRBV9 and TRBJ2-6, the CDR3 gives the full variable domain: DSGVTQTPKHLITATGQRVTLRCSPRSGDLSVYWYQQSLDQGLQFLIQYYNGEERAKGNILERFSAQQFPDLHSELNLSSLELGDSALYFCASTVGTVNSGANVLTFGAGSRLTVL.

This clone was counted a few times. The chain is built from TRBV5-4 and TRBJ2-3; possible D gene TRBD1, 7 bases. The CDR3 is 15 residues long. Trimming took 3 bases from V and 5 from J, leaving 16 bases between them. The germline gives CDR1 SGHNT, CDR2 YYREEE (reference sequence). As DNA, the CDR3 is TGTGCCAGCAGCTACTACCTTCAGGGGGGAGATACGCAGTATTTT. Translated: CASSYYLQGGDTQYF.

The chain couples TRBV28 to TRBJ2-3; possible D gene TRBD2, 5 bases. From germline, CDR1 is MDHEN and CDR2 SYDVKM. The CDR3 length is 15 residues. The V end lost 3 bases, the J end lost 0 bases, and 10 bases lay between the germline ends. The CDR3 loop is CASSFPGVSTDTQYF. The CDR3 nucleotides are TGTGCCAGCAGTTTCCCCGGGGTTAGCACAGATACGCAGTATTTT.

The chain couples TRBV15 to TRBJ2-2; 8 bases are a match to TRBD2. V shed 5 bases, J shed 6 bases, and the junction held 5 bases outside the gene matches. The CDR3 covers 14 residues. Germline V gives CDR1 LNHNV, CDR2 YYDKDF (reference sequence). CDR3 in DNA: TGTGCCACCAGCCGGGGACTAGAGGCCGGGGAGCTGTTTTTT. Protein: CATSRGLEAGELFF. Together with reference TRBV15 and TRBJ2-2, the CDR3 gives the full variable domain: DAMVIQNPRYQVTQFGKPVTLSCSQTLNHNVMYWYQQKSSQAPKLLFHYYDKDFNNEADTPDNFQSRRPNTSFCFLDIRSPGLGDTAMYLCATSRGLEAGELFFGEGSRLTVL.

V usage is TRBV9 and J usage is TRBJ2-7; maybe TRBD2 (6 bases). V was pared by 3 bases and J by 3 bases, with 16 bases between. There are 15 residues in the CDR3. Per germline, CDR1 SGDLS and CDR2 YYNGEE. CDR3: CASSAGEARGYEQYF. The CDR3 bases are TGTGCCAGCAGCGCCGGCGAGGCGCGGGGCTACGAGCAGTACTTC.

This clone was picked up a small number of times. Here the CDR3 reads CASSSNRATNEQFF. CDR3 sequence (DNA): TGTGCCAGCAGTTCTAACAGGGCCACCAATGAGCAGTTCTTC. The chain is built from TRBV6-1 and TRBJ2-1; D is possibly TRBD1 (6 bases). Germline values: CDR1 MNHNS, CDR2 SASEGT. The CDR3 is made up of 14 amino acids. V was cut by 5 bases and J by 6 bases, with 14 bases left in between.

This clone was counted a few times. This chain uses TRBV19 with TRBJ1-3, with D hard to call. The CDR3 runs 15 residues. CDR1 is LNHDA, CDR2 SQIVND, per germline (reference sequence). V was trimmed by 7 bases and J by 0 bases, leaving 13 bases between them. The CDR3 DNA sequence: TGTGCCAGTAAATTGACGGAGGCCTCTGGAAACACCATATATTTT. It yields the protein CASKLTEASGNTIYF.